The 10 T cell receptor beta chains in this list originate from one sample, sequenced in a study of OX40 agonist ivuxolimab in advanced cancers. This table comes from immunoSEQ multiplex PCR, and its TCRdb copy is limited to in-frame clones, with some not included. This sample carries roughly 40,000 clones, 88% of them seen once, and the ten largest clones take about 17%. The sample was CD4+ or CD8+ T cells sorted from blood, taken in a trial of the OX40 agonist ivuxolimab. All receptors come from an adult with an advanced solid tumor such as melanoma, head and neck, liver or kidney cancer.

The rearrangement uses TRBV27 and TRBJ1-1, with D unresolved. The CDR3 extends over 12 amino acids. Germline CDR1 MNHEY, CDR2 SMNVEV (reference sequence). Trimming took off 9 bases at V and 7 bases at J, with 15 bases between the two ends. CDR3 loop: CASNSNSLEAFF. CDR3 in DNA: TGTGCCAGTAATTCGAATAGTCTTGAAGCTTTCTTT.

This chain joins TRBV9 and TRBJ2-3; no reliable D call. This CDR3 region has 12 residues. The V and J ends lost 4 bases and 8 bases respectively, with 11 bases between them. Looked up from germline, CDR1 is SGDLS and CDR2 is YYNGEE. CDR3 protein: CASSPDAGTQYF. As DNA, the CDR3 is TGTGCCAGCAGCCCAGATGCTGGTACGCAGTATTTT.

The rearrangement joins TRBV7-6 to TRBJ2-7; 9 bases map to TRBD2. The germline gives CDR1 SGHVS, CDR2 FNYEAQ. The J segment lost 0 bases and the V segment lost 1 base, leaving 4 bases of the junction unmatched. This CDR3 has 16 residues. CDR3 residues: CASSLGAGGSSYEQYV. In nucleotides, the CDR3 is TGTGCCAGCAGCTTAGGGGCGGGGGGGAGCTCCTACGAGCAGTACGTC.

V is TRBV5-6 and J is TRBJ2-7; D is undetermined. V lost 0 bases, J lost 0 bases, and 4 bases lay in between. The CDR3 is 13 amino acids. Germline-derived CDR1 and CDR2 are SGHDT and YYEEEE. The CDR3, as DNA: TGTGCCAGCAGCTTGGGAGTCTCCTACGAGCAGTACTTC. Translation gives CASSLGVSYEQYF.

The chain uses TRBV7-3 and TRBJ2-3; D call uncertain. This CDR3 is 14 amino acids long. Trimming took off 3 bases at V and 4 bases at J, with 11 bases between the two ends. The germline CDR1 and CDR2 sequences are SGHTA and FQGTGA. CDR3 nucleotides: TGTGCCAGCAGCTTTTTGGGGAAATCAGATACGCAGTATTTT. Translated: CASSFLGKSDTQYF.

V gene TRBV7-6 combines with J gene TRBJ1-2; 8 bases agree with TRBD1. CDR1 is SGHVS, CDR2 FNYEAQ, per germline. CDR3 length equals 17 residues. With V trimmed by 5 bases and J by 3 bases, 14 bases remained unmatched. CDR3 region: CASSPIGRAGGDYGYTF. DNA of the CDR3: TGTGCCAGCAGCCCTATTGGACGGGCAGGGGGCGACTATGGCTACACCTTC.

The V and J genes are TRBV12-5 and TRBJ2-3, with 10 nucleotides matching TRBD2. V shed 3 bases and J 5 bases; nucleotides not matched to a gene: 8. Germline loops: CDR1 LGHNT, CDR2 FRNRAP. The CDR3 runs to 16 residues. CDR3 protein: CASGFHLAGVGDTQYF. For the CDR3, the DNA is TGTGCTAGTGGTTTCCACCTAGCGGGGGTTGGAGATACGCAGTATTTT.

The rearrangement uses TRBV6-1 and TRBJ1-5; D is unclear. The germline V gene has CDR1 MNHNS and CDR2 SASEGT. This CDR3 has 15 residues. Trimming cost V 10 bases and J 4 bases, with 20 bases left between them. This CDR3 reads CAIAIETYRNQPQHF. The CDR3 nucleotides are TGTGCCATCGCGATAGAGACCTATCGGAATCAGCCCCAGCATTTT.

The chain links TRBV19 to TRBJ2-2; D call uncertain. The CDR3 is 12 amino acids. Trimming took 1 base from V and 6 from J, leaving 3 bases between them. Germline V gene lookup returns CDR1 LNHDA and CDR2 SQIVND (reference sequence). Here the CDR3 DNA reads TGTGCCAGTAGTATAGCGGCCGGGGAGCTGTTTTTT. Protein product: CASSIAAGELFF.

The gene calls are TRBV7-9 and TRBJ2-3; 8 bases are a match to TRBD2. Germline CDR1 and CDR2: SEHNR and FQNEAQ (reference sequence). Trimming at V came to 3 bases and at J to 2 bases, leaving 4 bases not matched to a gene. CDR3 length equals 15 residues. CDR3 amino acids: CASSLTGGFTDTQYF. The CDR3 DNA follows: TGTGCCAGCAGCTTGACGGGGGGGTTCACAGATACGCAGTATTTT.